Below are 15 T cell receptor beta chains sequenced from a single sample in a study of shared T cell receptors in the human thymus. Sequencing was performed with immunoSEQ multiplex PCR; in TCRdb, only in-frame clones are kept and a portion is missing. The table has about 610,000 clones, roughly 90% seen once. This sample also belongs to another study, concerning human thymus T cells.

Sequenced input: thymocytes. These receptor sequences come from a boy under two years old with a congenital heart defect.

The chain joins TRBV9 to TRBJ2-3; 8 bases line up with TRBD2. V lost 4 bases to trimming and J lost 5 bases; unmatched junction nucleotides: 24. The germline gives CDR1 SGDLS, CDR2 YYNGEE. This CDR3 contains 20 residues. CDR3 region: CASSPRSLAGPVYGGDTQYF. CDR3 DNA sequence: TGTGCCAGCAGCCCAAGAAGTCTAGCGGGCCCCGTTTACGGGGGAGATACGCAGTATTTT.

The chain links TRBV9 to TRBJ2-1; TRBD2 matches 7 bases. V lost 5 bases, J lost 4 bases, and 24 bases stayed unmatched. This CDR3 region has 20 residues. In germline, CDR1 is SGDLS, CDR2 YYNGEE. CDR3 nucleotide sequence: TGTGCCAGCAGTCATAACAGACCGGTCGGCGGGGGTCCACCTTACAATGAGCAGTTCTTC. Translated, it gives CASSHNRPVGGGPPYNEQFF.

This sequence joins TRBV30 and TRBJ2-3; 12 bases align to TRBD2. This CDR3 comprises 16 residues. Losses at the gene ends were 5 bases for V and 5 bases for J; bases not matched to a gene: 11. Germline-derived CDR1 and CDR2 are GTSNPN and SVGIG (reference sequence). The CDR3 DNA sequence: TGTGCCTGGCTACCTAGCGGGAGGGGGATGGGAGATACGCAGTATTTT. As protein: CAWLPSGRGMGDTQYF.

The chain recombines TRBV27 with TRBJ2-1; a possible D gene is TRBD2 (5 bases). V was clipped by 3 bases and J by 2 bases, with 11 bases between them. The CDR3 covers 15 residues. Per germline, CDR1 MNHEY and CDR2 SMNVEV (reference sequence). The CDR3 nucleotides read TGTGCCAGCAGTTTCTTAGCGCCAACCTACAATGAGCAGTTCTTC. Amino acid sequence: CASSFLAPTYNEQFF.

This clone has a single count. The chain uses TRBV19 and TRBJ1-5, with a tentative D call TRBD1 (6 bases). Trimming took off 1 base at V and 0 bases at J, with 19 bases between the two ends. The CDR3 extends over 19 amino acids. Germline CDR1 LNHDA, CDR2 SQIVND (reference sequence). CDR3 residues: CASSIVHRELGNSNQPQHF. The CDR3 DNA is TGTGCCAGTAGTATAGTCCACAGGGAGCTCGGAAATAGCAATCAGCCCCAGCATTTT.

The rearrangement links TRBV27 to TRBJ1-2; D unclear. Germline CDR1 reads MNHEY; CDR2 reads SMNVEV (reference sequence). The germline V and J ends were trimmed by 7 bases and 4 bases, with 7 bases remaining between them. There are 11 residues in the CDR3. The CDR3 DNA is TGTGCCAGCAAAGCTAGCTATGGCTACACCTTC. Its protein is CASKASYGYTF.

This sequence joins TRBV7-2 and TRBJ1-2, with 9 bases matching TRBD1. Germline CDR1 and CDR2: SGHTA and FQGNSA. Germline trimming cut 5 bases from V and 5 bases from J; bases unmatched to any gene: 9. The CDR3 contains 15 residues. The CDR3 region has the DNA TGTGCCAGCAGCCTACCAACCGGGACAGGGTATGGCTACACCTTC. Amino acids: CASSLPTGTGYGYTF.

The chain couples TRBV28 to TRBJ1-1; TRBD1 is a possible D gene (5 bases). The CDR3 length is 15 residues. Germline V gives CDR1 MDHEN, CDR2 SYDVKM. V lost 1 base and J 4 bases, leaving 13 bases between the germline ends. The CDR3 coding sequence is TGTGCCAGCAGTTTATCAGCCCAGGGAGGCACTGAAGCTTTCTTT. It codes for CASSLSAQGGTEAFF.

With respect to this clone: Other DNA sequences within the sample encode an identical CDR3. The chain recombines TRBV6-5 with TRBJ2-7, with 9 nucleotides matching TRBD1. The germline CDR1 and CDR2 sequences are MNHEY and SVGAGI. This CDR3 contains 13 residues. V was clipped by 7 bases and J by 7 bases; unmatched bases: 8. Here the CDR3 reads CASTAGQGQEQYF. The DNA for the CDR3 is TGTGCCAGCACCGCGGGACAGGGACAAGAGCAGTACTTC.

This clone turned up a few times. The junction shows a germline mismatch at one end, possibly a read error. The rearrangement links TRBV28 to TRBJ2-7; TRBD1 aligns across 10 bases. The CDR3 contains 15 residues. Germline V gene data show CDR1 as MDHEN and CDR2 as SYDVKM. The CDR3 DNA sequence: TGTGCCAGCAGTCCCCCGGGACAGGGGTCCTCCGAGCAGTACTTC. Its protein is CASSPPGQGSSEQYF.

The rearrangement joins TRBV7-2 to TRBJ2-7, with TRBD2 matching 7 bases. The CDR3 sequence is 16 residues long. Trimming at V came to 5 bases and at J to 3 bases, leaving 13 bases not matched to a gene. Per germline, CDR1 SGHTA and CDR2 FQGNSA. CDR3 residues: CASSLDSLRERYEQYF. CDR3 nucleotide sequence: TGTGCCAGCAGCCTAGATTCCCTGCGGGAGCGCTACGAGCAGTACTTC.

The rearrangement uses TRBV12-5 and TRBJ2-1; possible D gene TRBD2, 5 bases. The CDR3 contains 15 residues. V dropped 0 bases and J dropped 6 bases, with 12 bases sitting between them. Germline lookup yields CDR1 LGHNT and CDR2 FRNRAP. The CDR3 nucleotides read TGTGCTAGTGGTTTGGTACGGGGTAGCCTCAATGAGCAGTTCTTC. It specifies CASGLVRGSLNEQFF.

The CDR3 bases are TGTGCCTGGAGCCAACCCCGGACAGGCGTCGCTGGGGCCAACGTCCTGACTTTC. Translating it yields CAWSQPRTGVAGANVLTF. The chain combines TRBV30 with TRBJ2-6, with 7 bases matching TRBD1. With 3 bases clipped from V and 2 bases from J, the junction kept 13 bases outside the gene matches. CDR3 size: 18 residues. From germline, CDR1 is GTSNPN and CDR2 SVGIG (reference sequence).

This chain joins TRBV6-4 and TRBJ2-3; TRBD1 matches at 10 bases. V shed 6 bases and J 3 bases; nucleotides not matched to a gene: 9. This CDR3 spans 16 amino acids. Germline V gives CDR1 MRHNA, CDR2 SNTAGT. The CDR3 bases are TGTGCCAGCAGCGCCGGGACAGGGGTTGGGACAGATACGCAGTATTTT. Protein: CASSAGTGVGTDTQYF.

J is TRBJ2-1 and V is TRBV4-3, with 7 bases aligning to TRBD2. Germline CDR1 is LGHNA and CDR2 is YSLEER. This CDR3 comprises 16 residues. The trim removed 0 bases at V and 7 bases at J, leaving 9 bases unmatched. The CDR3: CASSQDGWDYINEQFF. CDR3 DNA: TGCGCCAGCAGCCAAGATGGATGGGACTACATTAATGAGCAGTTCTTC.